Each of the 21 T cell receptor beta chains below was sequenced from the same sample in a study of metastatic and nonmetastatic thyroid tumors. Via MiXCR, TCRdb re-called the PCR reads. The sample yields over 25,000 clones, roughly 4.2% seen once. Before thyroid surgery, none of the patients had received any treatment. Specimen: blood. The receptors stem from a female donor with papillary thyroid cancer or a benign thyroid nodule (not recorded which). Some clones in this sample may be carry-over from other donors' samples.

In its sample, this clone was seen many times. CDR3 amino acids: CASSESIRDRGSVEQFF. The CDR3 DNA is TGCGCCAGCAGTGAGTCGATCCGGGACAGGGGGTCGGTCGAGCAGTTCTTC. The V call is TRBV10-1, the J call TRBJ2-1, with 11 bases lining up with TRBD1. Germline V gene lookup returns CDR1 WNHNN and CDR2 SYGVQD (reference sequence). This CDR3 spans 17 amino acids. The V and J ends lost 0 bases and 10 bases, in that order; junction bases with no gene match: 11.

Notes on this clone: This sequence may be a read error, since a much larger clone differs from it by one base. The same CDR3 is also encoded by other DNA sequences in this sample. The rearrangement joins TRBV18 to TRBJ1-1; D is unclear. The CDR3 spans 14 residues. Per germline, CDR1 KGHSH and CDR2 LQKENI. Written as DNA, the CDR3 is TGTGCCAGCTCACCATCGGGCTTGAACACTGAGGCTTTCTTT. This encodes CASSPSGLNTEAFF.

This clone turned up a few times. The V gene is TRBV20-1, the J gene TRBJ1-6; D unresolved. CDR1 and CDR2 from the germline V gene are DFQATT and SNEGSKA (reference sequence). This CDR3 contains 13 residues. V lost 3 bases and J 7 bases, leaving 10 bases between the germline ends. The CDR3 DNA reads TGCAGTGCTAGTTTTTCGGGAAATTCACCCCTCCACTTT. This translates into CSASFSGNSPLHF.

This clone was counted ten times or more. This chain connects TRBV20-1 to TRBJ2-7; D call uncertain. Germline CDR1 is DFQATT and CDR2 is SNEGSKA (reference sequence). The CDR3 totals 12 residues. V shed 3 bases and J shed 2 bases, with 8 bases lying between them. The CDR3 bases are TGCAGTGCTAGGGCCGGAACCTACGAGCAGTACTTC. It codes for CSARAGTYEQYF.

In its sample, this clone was seen a few times. CDR3 nucleotide sequence: TGCGCCAGCAGCTTGTTGGGGACAGGGAATATCCCCACCAACACCGGGGAGCTGTTTTTT. As protein: CASSLLGTGNIPTNTGELFF. V gene TRBV5-1 combines with J gene TRBJ2-2; the match to TRBD1 covers 9 bases. Germline CDR1 SGHRS, CDR2 YFSETQ. The CDR3 length is 20 residues. The V segment lost 1 base and the J segment 2 bases; nucleotides outside the gene matches: 15.

This clone came up many times. The rearrangement uses TRBV24-1 and TRBJ2-1; 10 nucleotides match TRBD1. The CDR3 consists of 16 residues. Germline V CDR1 and CDR2: KGHDR, SFDVKD. V shed 4 bases and J 2 bases; nucleotides not matched to a gene: 4. CDR3 sequence: CATSDYGTGAYNEQFF. The CDR3 bases are TGTGCCACCAGTGACTACGGGACAGGGGCCTACAATGAGCAGTTCTTC.

This clone was counted ten times or more. The V call is TRBV7-8, the J call TRBJ2-1; the D is unclear. CDR1 SGHVS and CDR2 FQNEAQ come from the germline V gene. V lost 4 bases, J lost 2 bases, and 9 bases lay in between. The length of the CDR3 is 14 residues. The CDR3 loop reads CASSSDETYNEQFF. In DNA, the CDR3 is TGTGCCAGCAGCTCGGACGAAACCTACAATGAGCAGTTCTTC.

There are a few counts of this clone. This chain links TRBV12-3 or TRBV12-4 with TRBJ2-2; D may be TRBD2 (6 bases). V lost 6 bases to trimming and J lost 1 base, with 9 bases between them. This CDR3 is 14 amino acids long. CDR3 nucleotide sequence: TGTGCCAGCAGCCTAGCGAGGAACACCGGGGAGCTGTTTTTT. Translating gives CASSLARNTGELFF.

In this sample, this clone turned up many times. The chain uses TRBV28 and TRBJ1-4; D is possibly TRBD1 (5 bases). Trimming cost V 7 bases and J 8 bases, with 17 bases left between them. Germline lookup yields CDR1 MDHEN and CDR2 SYDVKM. The CDR3 has 14 residues. The CDR3 region is CASTLGGTEEKLFF. The CDR3 region has the DNA TGTGCCAGCACCCTTGGAGGGACGGAAGAAAAACTGTTTTTT. Variable domain in full (rest from reference TRBV28 and TRBJ1-4): DVKVTQSSRYLVKRTGEKVFLECVQDMDHENMFWYRQDPGLGLRLIYFSYDVKMKEKGDIPEGYSVSREKKERFSLILESASTNQTSMYLCASTLGGTEEKLFFGSGTQLSVL.

This clone occurred a few times. The gene calls are TRBV2 and TRBJ1-4; 9 nucleotides line up with TRBD1. V was clipped by 8 bases and J by 7 bases; unmatched bases: 8. The CDR3 runs to 14 residues. Looked up from germline, CDR1 is SNHLY and CDR2 is FYNNEI. CDR3 loop: CASGRDRATEKLFF. CDR3 bases: TGTGCCAGCGGCCGGGACAGGGCTACTGAAAAACTGTTTTTT.

In this sample, this clone turned up a few times. The chain couples TRBV20-1 to TRBJ2-1; the match to TRBD2 covers 9 bases. V shed 3 bases, J shed 11 bases, and the junction held 14 bases outside the gene matches. The CDR3 is 15 amino acids. Germline values: CDR1 DFQATT, CDR2 SNEGSKA (reference sequence). The CDR3 nucleotides read TGCAGTGCTAGGGCGACTAGCGGAGCCCAAGAGAAGCAGTTCTTC. Translated, it gives CSARATSGAQEKQFF.

The genes are TRBV6-2 or TRBV6-3 and TRBJ2-7; D perhaps matches TRBD1 (5 bases). Trimming removed 5 bases from V and 2 bases from J, with 10 bases in between. The germline V gene encodes CDR1 MNHEY and CDR2 SVGEGT. CDR3 length: 13 amino acids. CDR3 loop: CASSRGQTYEQYF. CDR3 nucleotides: TGTGCCAGCAGTAGGGGCCAAACCTACGAGCAGTACTTC.

Points on this clone: Just one base apart from a much larger clone, this may be a read error. CDR3 DNA sequence: TGTGCCAGCTCACCACTGACAGGGGCTGGAAACACCATATATTTT. Translation gives CASSPLTGAGNTIYF. The rearrangement uses TRBV18 and TRBJ1-3, with 8 positions matching TRBD1. Germline-derived CDR1 and CDR2 are KGHSH and LQKENI. This CDR3 spans 15 amino acids. V shed 1 base, J shed 2 bases, and the junction held 1 base outside the gene matches.

Concerning this clone itself: Given a much more abundant clone one base away, this may be a read error. Distinct nucleotide sequences in the sample also encode this CDR3. The chain joins TRBV18 to TRBJ2-3, with a weak D call TRBD2 (6 bases). This CDR3 is built from 15 residues. Germline V gene sequence: CDR1 KGHSH, CDR2 LQKENI. CDR3 residues: CASSPRRGGTDTQYF. CDR3 DNA sequence: TGTGCCAGCTCACCCCGAAGGGGAGGCACAGATACGCAGTACTTT.

This clone was counted at least ten times. J is TRBJ1-2 and V is TRBV20-1, with D perhaps TRBD1 (5 bases). This CDR3 has 14 residues. The V gene lost 8 bases and the J gene lost 4 bases, with 20 bases spanning the gap. Per germline, CDR1 DFQATT and CDR2 SNEGSKA (reference sequence). The DNA of the CDR3 is TGCAGTCCCCCGATTCCCGGGACGACCTATGGCTACACCTTC. This encodes CSPPIPGTTYGYTF.

This clone was found a few times. The J gene is TRBJ2-2, the V gene TRBV9; 8 positions match TRBD2. This CDR3 has 15 amino acids. J lost 5 bases, V lost 5 bases, and 8 bases had no gene match. From germline, CDR1 is SGDLS and CDR2 YYNGEE. CDR3 coding DNA: TGTGCCAGCAGTTTAATTAGCGGGAAAACCGGGGAGCTGTTTTTT. This encodes CASSLISGKTGELFF.

The gene calls are TRBV6-4 and TRBJ1-1; weak D call: TRBD1 (6 bases). Trimming took 7 bases from V and 3 from J, leaving 24 bases between them. The germline V gene has CDR1 MRHNA and CDR2 SNTAGT. This CDR3 is 17 amino acids long. The CDR3 DNA reads as TGTGCCAGCAATAAAAGGACGGACAGCAAGAGAGACACTGAAGCTTTCTTT. It is translated as CASNKRTDSKRDTEAFF.

There are many counts of this clone. The sample holds other DNA sequences that translate to the same CDR3. The CDR3 here is CASSVGGDSYEQYF. The CDR3 DNA follows: TGTGCCAGCAGCGTAGGCGGGGATAGCTACGAGCAGTACTTC. The V and J genes are TRBV9 and TRBJ2-7; possibly TRBD2 for D (6 bases). The germline CDR1 and CDR2 sequences are SGDLS and YYNGEE. The CDR3 runs to 14 residues. V was pared by 0 bases and J by 3 bases, with 10 bases between. Filled out from reference TRBV9 and TRBJ2-7, the complete variable domain reads DSGVTQTPKHLITATGQRVTLRCSPRSGDLSVYWYQQSLDQGLQFLIQYYNGEERAKGNILERFSAQQFPDLHSELNLSSLELGDSALYFCASSVGGDSYEQYFGPGTRLTVT.

This clone came up many times. The CDR3 sequence: CARDPRDEQYF. CDR3 sequence (DNA): TGCGCCAGGGACCCGAGGGACGAGCAGTACTTC. The gene calls are TRBV10-1 and TRBJ2-7, with D tentatively TRBD2 (5 bases). The germline CDR1 and CDR2 sequences are WNHNN and SYGVQD (reference sequence). V lost 9 bases and J lost 5, with 11 bases in between. The CDR3 is 11 residues long.

This clone was observed a handful of times. V gene TRBV12-3 or TRBV12-4 combines with J gene TRBJ1-4; the D is unclear. This CDR3 comprises 12 residues. With 7 bases removed from V and 8 bases from J, the gap between germline ends came to 11 bases. The CDR3 coding sequence is TGTGCCAGCACCTCCGTGGGGGAAAAACTGTTTTTT. It translates to CASTSVGEKLFF.

In this sample, this clone turned up many times. The CDR3 here is CSARDTVGRQGYSYGYTF. The CDR3 coding sequence is TGCAGTGCTAGAGATACAGTGGGAAGACAGGGTTACAGCTATGGCTACACCTTC. The J gene is TRBJ1-2, the V gene TRBV20-1, with TRBD1 matching 7 bases. V lost 0 bases, J lost 4 bases, and 17 bases stayed unmatched. The CDR3 has 18 residues. Germline V gene data show CDR1 as DFQATT and CDR2 as SNEGSKA (reference sequence).